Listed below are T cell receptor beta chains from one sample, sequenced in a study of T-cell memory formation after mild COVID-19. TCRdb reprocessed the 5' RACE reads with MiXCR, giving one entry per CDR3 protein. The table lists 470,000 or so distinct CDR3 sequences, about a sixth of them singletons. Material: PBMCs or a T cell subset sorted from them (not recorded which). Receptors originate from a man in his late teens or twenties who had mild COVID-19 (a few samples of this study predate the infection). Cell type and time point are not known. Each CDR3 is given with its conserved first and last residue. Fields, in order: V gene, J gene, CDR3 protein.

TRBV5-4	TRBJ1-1	CASPRQNTAFF
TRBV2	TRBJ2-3	CASSEESDKSPDTQYF
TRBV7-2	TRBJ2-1	CASSLGLRGFAYNEQFF
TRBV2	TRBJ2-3	CASSNSGGRTDTQYF
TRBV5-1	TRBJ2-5	CASSSALDGLLQETQYF
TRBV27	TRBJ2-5	CASSLGAAPQETQYF
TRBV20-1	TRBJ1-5	CSAREAPGAWSNQPQHF
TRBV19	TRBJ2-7	CASRPSTSGTQEQYF
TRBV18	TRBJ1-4	CASSPIGGSSTNEKLFF
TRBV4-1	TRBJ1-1	CASSQPSGTEAFF
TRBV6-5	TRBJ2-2	CASSQDGAVLFF
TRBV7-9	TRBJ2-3	CASSLAGAGTDTQYF
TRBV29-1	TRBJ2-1	CSVVRTPSSYNEQFF
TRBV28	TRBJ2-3	CASSRLAGGHTQYF
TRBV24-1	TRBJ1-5	CATSDPGDRPRKQPQHF
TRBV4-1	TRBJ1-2	CASSPLTGFYGYTF
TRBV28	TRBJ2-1	CASSFTTVDEQFF
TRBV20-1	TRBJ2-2	CSAPWHTGELFF